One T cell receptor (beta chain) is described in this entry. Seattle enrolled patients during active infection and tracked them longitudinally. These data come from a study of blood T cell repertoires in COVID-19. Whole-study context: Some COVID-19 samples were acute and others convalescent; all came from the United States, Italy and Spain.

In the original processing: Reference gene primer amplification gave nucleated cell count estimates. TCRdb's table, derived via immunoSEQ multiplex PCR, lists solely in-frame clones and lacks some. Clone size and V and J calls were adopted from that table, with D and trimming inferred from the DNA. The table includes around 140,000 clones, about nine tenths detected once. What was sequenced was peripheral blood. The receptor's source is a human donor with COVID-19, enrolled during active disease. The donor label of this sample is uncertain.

The CDR3 protein is CSVVEAIAFF. The CDR3 DNA reads TGCAGCGTTGTGGAGGCCATCGCGTTCTTC. This chain uses TRBV29-1 with TRBJ2-1; D perhaps matches TRBD2 (5 bases). CDR3 size: 10 residues. Trimming took 4 bases from V and 15 from J, leaving 13 bases between them. Germline-derived CDR1 and CDR2 are SQVTM and ANQGSEA.